These 8 T cell receptor beta chains were all obtained from the same sample, sequenced in a study of cytomegalovirus exposure and HLA in healthy donors. In the PCR, 60 Vbeta and 13 Jbeta primers were used. Data came from immunoSEQ multiplex PCR; TCRdb stores just in-frame clones and leaves some out. Here the sample spans some 150,000 clones, around 80% being singletons. The material sequenced was PBMCs. The receptors stem from a man aged 40-55 years in good health and CMV-seronegative.

This clone was seen only a few times. This chain uses TRBV10-2 with TRBJ2-1, with 9 bases that match TRBD1. Trimming took 10 bases from V and 2 from J; bases not matched to a gene: 6. The germline CDR1 and CDR2 sequences are WSHSY and SAAADI. This CDR3 region has 14 residues. The CDR3 nucleotides are TGCGCCATAAAACAGGGGGCGGCCTACAATGAGCAGTTCTTC. Protein: CAIKQGAAYNEQFF.

The CDR3 DNA sequence: TGTGCCAGCAGCATAAAGACAGGGAGGAACTATGGCTACACCTTC. Residues: CASSIKTGRNYGYTF. The rearrangement joins TRBV7-9 to TRBJ1-2; 7 bases align to TRBD1. This CDR3 region has 15 residues. CDR1 and CDR2 (germline): SEHNR, FQNEAQ (reference sequence). The V gene end was trimmed by 5 bases and the J gene end by 2 bases; junction bases not matched to a gene: 8.

The genes are TRBV19 and TRBJ1-1; D perhaps matches TRBD1 (6 bases). The CDR3 length is 14 residues. V lost 7 bases, J lost 6 bases, and 18 bases lay in between. Germline lookup yields CDR1 LNHDA and CDR2 SQIVND (reference sequence). As DNA, the CDR3 is TGTGCCAGTACCGTTCAGGGAGGGGGTGCTGAAGCTTTCTTT. It yields the protein CASTVQGGGAEAFF.

The V call is TRBV5-1, the J call TRBJ1-2; the D gene is possibly TRBD1 (5 bases). Looked up from germline, CDR1 is SGHRS and CDR2 is YFSETQ. This CDR3 region has 15 residues. V lost 2 bases to trimming and J lost 1 base, with 12 bases between them. The CDR3 spells CASSFVDSDNYGYTF. CDR3 nucleotide sequence: TGCGCCAGCAGCTTTGTCGACAGCGATAACTATGGCTACACCTTC.

Worth noting for this clone: In the same sample, other DNA sequences code for this CDR3. The CDR3 loop reads CASSLAGQGANEQYF. The CDR3 nucleotides are TGCGCCAGCAGCTTGGCCGGACAGGGGGCCAACGAGCAGTACTTC. The chain couples TRBV5-1 to TRBJ2-7; 11 bases are a match to TRBD1. Germline CDR1 reads SGHRS; CDR2 reads YFSETQ. The CDR3 is 15 residues long. Trimming at V came to 0 bases and at J to 5 bases, leaving 4 bases not matched to a gene.

The CDR3 sequence is CAISVTLNTEAFF. CDR3 nucleotides: TGTGCCATCAGCGTGACTTTGAACACTGAAGCTTTCTTT. This chain uses TRBV10-3 with TRBJ1-1; D remains ambiguous. This CDR3 region has 13 residues. V lost 6 bases and J lost 0, with 8 bases in between. The germline CDR1 and CDR2 sequences are ENHRY and SYGVKD.

CDR3 sequence reads: CASSLGTGNTGELFF. The CDR3, as DNA: TGTGCCAGCAGCTTGGGGACAGGAAACACCGGGGAGCTGTTTTTT. The chain couples TRBV5-4 to TRBJ2-2; 7 nucleotides line up with TRBD1. V was clipped by 0 bases and J by 2 bases; unmatched bases: 1. The germline V gene has CDR1 SGHNT and CDR2 YYREEE (reference sequence). The CDR3 totals 15 residues.

This sequence joins TRBV19 and TRBJ1-5; TRBD1 matches 9 bases. The CDR3 runs 16 residues. Germline V gives CDR1 LNHDA, CDR2 SQIVND (reference sequence). Trimming took 0 bases from V and 6 from J; bases not matched to a gene: 6. CDR3 DNA: TGTGCCAGTAGTATAGACCCGGACAGGGGCACTCAGCCCCAGCATTTT. As protein: CASSIDPDRGTQPQHF.